These 14 T cell receptor beta chains were sequenced from one sample in a study of T-cell memory formation after mild COVID-19. TCRdb fed the 5' RACE reads into MiXCR, producing one record per CDR3 protein. Of 65,000 to 95,000 distinct CDR3 sequences listed, around 13% are singletons. Input material: PBMCs or a T cell subset sorted from them (not recorded which). The source is a man younger than 35 who had mild COVID-19 (a few samples of this study predate the infection). Cell type and time point are not known.

This clonotype has just a few counts. This chain joins TRBV4-1 and TRBJ1-6, with D possibly being TRBD1 (6 bases). The CDR3 runs 14 residues. From germline, CDR1 is MGHRA and CDR2 YSYEKL. CDR3 in amino acids: CAGSEQGLNSPLHF. The CDR3 coding sequence is TGCGCAGGGTCAGAACAGGGTCTTAATTCACCCCTCCACTTT.

This chain connects TRBV2 to TRBJ1-1; maybe TRBD1 (5 bases). The V gene's germline CDR1 is SNHLY and CDR2 FYNNEI. Trimming left V 6 bases short and J 3 bases short, with 14 bases between. This CDR3 is 14 amino acids long. The CDR3 bases are TGTGCCAGCAGCCGACACAGGCGGGACACTGAAGCTTTCTTT. It specifies CASSRHRRDTEAFF.

This sequence joins TRBV4-3 and TRBJ2-7; D may be TRBD2 (6 bases). Per germline, CDR1 LGHNA and CDR2 YSLEER. V lost 0 bases, J lost 3 bases, and 12 bases lay in between. This CDR3 is built from 15 residues. CDR3: CASSQEGSGGYEQYF. CDR3 nucleotides: TGCGCCAGCAGCCAAGAAGGATCCGGGGGCTACGAGCAGTACTTC.

In this sample, this clonotype turned up many times. The V gene is TRBV5-1, the J gene TRBJ2-5; 8 bases align to TRBD2. The V gene end was trimmed by 0 bases and the J gene end by 3 bases; junction bases not matched to a gene: 10. Germline V gene sequence: CDR1 SGHRS, CDR2 YFSETQ. This CDR3 contains 17 residues. The CDR3 loop reads CASSLGSAGGLKETQYF. CDR3 bases: TGCGCCAGCAGCTTGGGCTCCGCGGGGGGCCTGAAAGAGACCCAGTACTTC.

This clonotype turned up a few times. V usage is TRBV15 and J usage is TRBJ1-1; D not certain. Deletions cut 5 bases from V and 7 bases from J, with 14 bases between. CDR1 LNHNV and CDR2 YYDKDF come from the germline V gene (reference sequence). CDR3 size: 13 residues. The chain's CDR3 is CATSDWGASEAFF. The CDR3 nucleotides read TGTGCCACCAGCGATTGGGGAGCTAGTGAAGCTTTCTTT.

The genes are TRBV10-3 and TRBJ2-7; D may be TRBD1 (6 bases). The CDR3 has 14 residues. V shed 2 bases and J shed 6 bases, with 14 bases lying between them. Germline loops: CDR1 ENHRY, CDR2 SYGVKD. The CDR3 nucleotides read TGTGCCATCAGTGAGACAGGGACGTCGAGCGAGCAGTACGTC. It yields the protein CAISETGTSSEQYV.

The sample holds a few counts of this clonotype. This chain joins TRBV4-1 and TRBJ1-2; 8 bases agree with TRBD1. There are 16 residues in the CDR3. Germline CDR1 MGHRA, CDR2 YSYEKL. With V trimmed by 2 bases and J by 0 bases, 5 bases remained unmatched. CDR3 sequence (DNA): TGCGCCAGCAGCCAAAAATGGGACAGGTCTAACTATGGCTACACCTTC. Translating it yields CASSQKWDRSNYGYTF.

The CDR3 region has the DNA TGCGCCAGCTCAATACCGGGAGGGGACGAGCAGTACTTC. Translating gives CASSIPGGDEQYF. The chain combines TRBV4-3 with TRBJ2-7, with 8 positions matching TRBD2. The junction had 8 bases not matched to a gene; V was cut back by 8 bases and J by 5 bases. The length of the CDR3 is 13 residues. Germline V gives CDR1 LGHNA, CDR2 YSLEER.

The V gene is TRBV9, the J gene TRBJ1-1, with TRBD1 as a possible D gene (5 bases). The CDR3 is 11 residues long. Between the trimmed V and J ends, which lost 7 bases and 5 bases, there was a span of 9 bases. Germline CDR1 and CDR2: SGDLS and YYNGEE. CDR3 bases: TGTGCCAGCGGCGAGGGGACTGAAGCTTTCTTT. It specifies CASGEGTEAFF.

The chain joins TRBV6-5 to TRBJ2-3; D uncertain. Per the germline V gene, CDR1 is MNHEY and CDR2 is SVGAGI. This CDR3 has 13 amino acids. V was clipped by 2 bases and J by 6 bases, with 9 bases between them. CDR3 region: CASSYSVDDTQYF. The CDR3 nucleotides read TGTGCCAGCAGTTACAGCGTCGACGATACGCAGTATTTT.

This clonotype was found a few times. The chain links TRBV7-9 to TRBJ2-5; weak D call: TRBD1 (6 bases). Germline V gives CDR1 SEHNR, CDR2 FQNEAQ (reference sequence). V dropped 5 bases and J dropped 5 bases, with 15 bases sitting between them. The CDR3 contains 14 residues. The DNA for the CDR3 is TGTGCCAGCAGCCTTAGAGGGGGTTCGGAGACCCAGTACTTC. Protein product: CASSLRGGSETQYF. Combining the CDR3 with reference TRBV7-9 and TRBJ2-5 gives the whole variable domain DTGVSQNPRHKITKRGQNVTFRCDPISEHNRLYWYRQTLGQGPEFLTYFQNEAQLEKSRLLSDRFSAERPKGSFSTLEIQRTEQGDSAMYLCASSLRGGSETQYFGPGTRLLVL.

The genes are TRBV25-1 and TRBJ2-3, with D perhaps being TRBD1 or TRBD2 (5 bases each). Germline values: CDR1 MGHDK, CDR2 SYGVNS. Trimming took off 5 bases at V and 4 bases at J, with 10 bases between the two ends. There are 13 residues in the CDR3. DNA for the CDR3: TGTGCCAGCAGTTACGTGGGGGCAGATACGCAGTATTTT. Its translation: CASSYVGADTQYF.

V gene TRBV6-5 combines with J gene TRBJ1-2; 7 bases agree with TRBD1. CDR3 length: 14 amino acids. V trimming: 5 bases; J trimming: 2 bases; junction bases outside the gene matches: 5. Germline V CDR1 and CDR2: MNHEY, SVGAGI. The CDR3 bases are TGTGCCAGCAGTCCCACAGGGGAAAACTATGGCTACACCTTC. It specifies CASSPTGENYGYTF.

The gene calls are TRBV15 and TRBJ1-2, with unresolved D. Trimming shortened V by 3 bases and J by 4 bases, and 12 bases separated the two germline ends. Germline V gene data show CDR1 as LNHNV and CDR2 as YYDKDF (reference sequence). CDR3 length: 14 amino acids. The CDR3 protein is CATSRDSGSYGYTF. The CDR3 DNA reads TGTGCCACCAGCAGGGACTCCGGTTCCTATGGCTACACCTTC.